This T cell receptor beta chain is from a study of regulatory T cells in long-lasting Graves disease. General study points: Favored gene segments in persistent disease were TRBV28, TRBJ1-2 and TRBJ2-5.

Germline loops: CDR1 MNHNS, CDR2 SASEGT. This CDR3 is built from 12 residues. The ends were cut back, 3 bases at V and 7 bases at J, with 10 bases in the middle. Specified time point: persistent/refractory GD, antithyroid drugs over 5 years with positive TRAb. PBMC RNA served as the TCR library source. The authors diagnosed Graves' disease using American Thyroid Association guidelines. The source of the patients was an endocrinology department in Xi'an, China. This clonotype was counted many times. Its antigen is currently unknown. Arm-PCR of CDR3 regions and iRepertoire HTBI primers were the basis on which TCR beta libraries were built. TCRdb independently ran MiXCR on the multiplex PCR reads; one entry per CDR3 protein. The table lists fewer than 450,000 distinct CDR3 sequences, about a fifth of them singletons.

The V call is TRBV6-1, the J call TRBJ2-7; perhaps TRBD1 as D (6 bases). The receptor was isolated from a female donor with Graves disease. The material sequenced was peripheral blood mononuclear cells (PBMCs), taken when the disease was refractory, from a patient treated with antithyroid drugs. CDR3 sequence reads: CASSEDSLEQYF. The CDR3 bases are TGTGCCAGCAGTGAGGACAGTCTGGAGCAGTACTTC.